This T cell receptor (beta chain) was sequenced in a study of cytomegalovirus exposure and HLA in healthy donors. Study at large: Assignment to the Caucasian-associated ancestry cluster applied to approximately 80% of the approximately 420 genotyped donors.

This clone was seen a handful of times. The antigen is unknown. 60 Vbeta and 13 Jbeta primers were used in PCR. Original processing notes: A follow-up analysis tallied 86 million or so unique TCR beta chains, about 10 million shared. Sequenced by immunoSEQ multiplex PCR; TCRdb stores in-frame clones only, minus some. V, J and clone size derive from that table, while D and trimming were established from the DNA sequence. Counted here are some 120,000 clones, around 72% occurring once; the ten biggest clones make up roughly 9%. The CDR3 covers 15 residues. Germline V gene lookup returns CDR1 SGHAT and CDR2 FQDESV (reference sequence). Trimming left V 3 bases short and J 6 bases short, with 15 bases between. Study-wide results and caveats: The authors judged a highly shared variant cluster likely a sequencing artifact.

This sequence joins TRBV11-1 and TRBJ2-1, with D perhaps matching TRBD2 (7 bases). This clonotype was sampled from a woman aged 50 to 60 in good health and CMV-seropositive. The specimen was PBMCs. CDR3: CASSFYGGPFNEQFF. DNA of the CDR3: TGTGCCAGCAGCTTCTACGGGGGGCCATTCAATGAGCAGTTCTTC.